The 9 T cell receptor beta chains in this list originate from one sample, sequenced in a study of cytomegalovirus exposure and HLA in healthy donors. The study ran its PCR with 60 Vbeta and 13 Jbeta primers. Only in-frame clones appear in the TCRdb table, and some are missing; sequencing was by immunoSEQ multiplex PCR. This sample yields fewer than 200,000 clones, of which approximately 80% are seen a single time; 0.65% belongs to the top ten. The sequencing input was PBMCs. The receptors were sampled from a boy under 18 in good health and CMV-seronegative.

The chain employs TRBV10-3 and TRBJ1-1; D uncertain. V gave up 0 bases and J gave up 0 bases, with 8 bases separating them. Germline CDR1 is ENHRY and CDR2 is SYGVKD. The CDR3 runs to 15 residues. The DNA for the CDR3 is TGTGCCATCAGTGAGTCCCTTAGTGTGAACACTGAAGCTTTCTTT. Translating it yields CAISESLSVNTEAFF.

The chain uses TRBV12-5 and TRBJ1-2; weak D call: TRBD1 (5 bases). CDR1 LGHNT and CDR2 FRNRAP come from the germline V gene. The CDR3 extends over 13 amino acids. Trimming stripped 3 bases from V and 7 bases from J, with 12 bases between. As DNA, the CDR3 is TGTGCTAGTGGTTTCAGCGGGGGGGGTGGCTACACCTTC. It is translated as CASGFSGGGGYTF. The full variable domain, in which reference TRBV12-5 and TRBJ1-2 provide the parts outside the CDR3, is DARVTQTPRHKVTEMGQEVTMRCQPILGHNTVFWYRQTMMQGLELLAYFRNRAPLDDSGMPKDRFSAEMPDATLATLKIQPSEPRDSAVYFCASGFSGGGGYTFGSGTRLTVV.

The chain links TRBV29-1 to TRBJ1-1; a possible D gene is TRBD1 (5 bases). Trimming stripped 3 bases from V and 4 bases from J, with 18 bases between. The germline V gene has CDR1 SQVTM and CDR2 ANQGSEA. The CDR3 extends over 15 amino acids. CDR3 nucleotides: TGCAGCGTTGACGGGGTGGGGGGTAGATTCACTGAAGCTTTCTTT. Its translation: CSVDGVGGRFTEAFF.

The chain joins TRBV7-9 to TRBJ1-1; TRBD1 agrees at 8 bases. J was trimmed by 1 base and V by 0 bases; bases with no gene match: 13. This CDR3 region has 19 residues. In germline, CDR1 is SEHNR, CDR2 FQNEAQ (reference sequence). The CDR3 is CASSLALVLRTGQNTEAFF. The CDR3, as DNA: TGTGCCAGCAGCTTAGCGCTGGTTCTACGGACAGGGCAGAACACTGAAGCTTTCTTT.

The chain joins TRBV29-1 to TRBJ1-1; D call uncertain. The CDR3 covers 13 residues. Germline V lookup: CDR1 SQVTM, CDR2 ANQGSEA. V dropped 0 bases and J dropped 7 bases, with 12 bases sitting between them. Here the CDR3 DNA reads TGCAGCGTTGAAGAAAAGGGAGGAAATGAAGCTTTCTTT. Residues: CSVEEKGGNEAFF.

The chain joins TRBV7-9 to TRBJ2-1; possibly TRBD2 for D (5 bases). This CDR3 has 16 residues. The germline CDR1 and CDR2 sequences are SEHNR and FQNEAQ (reference sequence). Trimming removed 4 bases from V and 4 bases from J, with 17 bases in between. CDR3 in DNA: TGTGCCAGCAGCTCCATGTCGGGAATCGTTTACAATGAGCAGTTCTTC. This sequence encodes CASSSMSGIVYNEQFF.

The chain has TRBV30 and TRBJ1-2, with TRBD1 matching over 8 bases. CDR3 length equals 12 residues. V gave up 7 bases and J gave up 7 bases; unmatched junction bases: 8. Germline V gene lookup returns CDR1 GTSNPN and CDR2 SVGIG (reference sequence). The CDR3 nucleotides read TGTGCCTTACCAGGGGGCGCGGGTGGCTACACCTTC. This gives the protein CALPGGAGGYTF.

The chain employs TRBV30 and TRBJ1-5; no clear D gene. Germline CDR1 is GTSNPN and CDR2 is SVGIG (reference sequence). Trimming cost V 1 base and J 6 bases, with 19 bases left between them. This CDR3 is built from 16 residues. The DNA of the CDR3 is TGTGCCTGGAGTGAGACTGCCGTTGGCCTGAGTCAGCCCCAGCATTTT. Translated, it gives CAWSETAVGLSQPQHF.

The chain is built from TRBV7-9 and TRBJ1-6; 8 bases match TRBD1. The CDR3 is made up of 14 amino acids. The junction had 5 bases not matched to a gene; V was cut back by 5 bases and J by 8 bases. The germline V gene has CDR1 SEHNR and CDR2 FQNEAQ (reference sequence). The CDR3 loop is CASSHPGGDSPLHF. The CDR3 region has the DNA TGTGCCAGCAGCCACCCAGGGGGCGATTCACCCCTCCACTTT.